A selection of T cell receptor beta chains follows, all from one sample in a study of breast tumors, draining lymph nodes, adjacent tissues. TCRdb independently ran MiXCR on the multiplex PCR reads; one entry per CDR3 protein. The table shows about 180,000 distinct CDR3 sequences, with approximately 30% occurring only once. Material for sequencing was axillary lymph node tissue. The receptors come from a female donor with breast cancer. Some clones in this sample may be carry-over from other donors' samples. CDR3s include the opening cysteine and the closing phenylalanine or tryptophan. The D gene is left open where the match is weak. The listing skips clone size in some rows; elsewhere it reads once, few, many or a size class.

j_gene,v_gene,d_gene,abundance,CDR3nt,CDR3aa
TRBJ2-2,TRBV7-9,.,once,TGTGCCAGCAGCTCAGGTTGGGCTGGAAACACCGGGGAGCTGTTTTTT,CASSSGWAGNTGELFF
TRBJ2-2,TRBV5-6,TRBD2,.,TGTGCCAGCAGCTTGAACCTAGCGGGATCAGGGATCGGGGAGCCGCTTTTT,CASSLNLAGSGIGEPLF
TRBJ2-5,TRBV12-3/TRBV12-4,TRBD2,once,TGTGCCAGCACCATTAGCGGGAAAGAGACCCAGTACTTC,CASTISGKETQYF
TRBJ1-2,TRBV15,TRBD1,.,TGTGCCACTGGCAGAGTACCCCGGACAGGGGGTGGAGTTGGCTACACCTTC,CATGRVPRTGGGVGYTF
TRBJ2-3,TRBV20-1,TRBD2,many,TGCAGTGCTAGAGGGGGGGGGAGGGGAGGAACAGATACGCAGTATTTT,CSARGGGRGGTDTQYF
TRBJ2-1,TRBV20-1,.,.,TGCAGTGCTAGCCAACCGTTCACGGATGGACAGTTCTTC,CSASQPFTDGQFF
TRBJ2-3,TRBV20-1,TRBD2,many,TGCAGTGCTAGTGACTGGACTAGCGGTAGCACAGATACGCAGTATTTT,CSASDWTSGSTDTQYF
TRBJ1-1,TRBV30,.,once,TGTGCCTGGAGTGTAAATCGCCAGGCCTCTTTCTTT,CAWSVNRQASFF
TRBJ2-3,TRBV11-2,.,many,TGTGCCAGCAGCTATACTGCTGGGACCTTTGATGGAGATACGCAGTATTTT,CASSYTAGTFDGDTQYF
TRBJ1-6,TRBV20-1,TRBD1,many,TGCAGTGTAGAACAGGGGGCGGATTCACCCCTCCACTTT,CSVEQGADSPLHF
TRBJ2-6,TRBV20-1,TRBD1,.,TGCAGTGGCATGCAGGGGGCGAGTGGGGCCAACGTCCTGACTTTC,CSGMQGASGANVLTF